This TCR beta chain was sequenced for a study of breast tumors, draining lymph nodes, adjacent tissues. This clonotype was observed many times. MiXCR was run by TCRdb on the multiplex PCR reads, yielding one entry per CDR3 protein. Altogether fewer than 300,000 distinct CDR3 sequences are present, roughly 32% being singletons, with the ten largest covering approximately 1.5%. The lymph nodes were axillary draining lymph nodes from breast cancer patients. Material: axillary lymph node tissue. The clonotype originates from a female donor with breast cancer. Some clones in this sample may be carry-over from other donors' samples.

CDR3 DNA sequence: TGCAGTGCTATACCGGGCACCGATTGGTCCCATGAGCAGTTCTTC. This translates into CSAIPGTDWSHEQFF. The chain links TRBV20-1 to TRBJ2-1; the D is unclear. This CDR3 spans 15 amino acids. V was shortened by 4 bases and J by 8 bases, with 21 bases between the two germline ends. Germline CDR1 reads DFQATT; CDR2 reads SNEGSKA (reference sequence).